The source of this T cell receptor beta chain is a study of PD-1 blockade in classical Hodgkin lymphoma. General study results and limits: Although disease activity or prior therapy may be involved, causes of the repertoire differences remain undefined.

To note about this clone: The antigen remains undetermined.

Specified time point: cycle 4 day 1 (C4D1), after 6 weeks of nivolumab. The patients all showed relapse after autologous stem cell transplantation, while their brentuximab vedotin exposure varied. Germline lookup yields CDR1 SGHRS and CDR2 YFSETQ. V was shortened by 0 bases and J by 5 bases, with 9 bases between the two germline ends. The CDR3 covers 14 residues. Repertoires were generated with immunoSEQ multiplex PCR, while TCRdb's copy carries only in-frame clones and drops some. The sample gives roughly 46,000 clones, around 76% of which show up once; about 12% is in the top ten. This chain joins TRBV5-1 and TRBJ2-1, with TRBD1 as a possible D gene (6 bases). The receptor was derived from a human donor with classical Hodgkin lymphoma. The sequencing used peripheral blood mononuclear cells (PBMCs), collected before the fourth cycle of nivolumab. The CDR3 loop is CASSLVRGDNEQFF. CDR3 DNA: TGCGCCAGCAGCTTGGTCAGGGGTGACAATGAGCAGTTCTTC.